Sequencing of this T cell receptor (beta chain) was carried out in a study of blood T cell repertoires in COVID-19. The ends lost 5 bases at V and 3 bases at J; junction bases unmatched: 13. This CDR3 is built from 17 residues. CDR1 is LNHDA and CDR2 is SQIVND in the germline V gene (reference sequence). Assay: immunoSEQ multiplex PCR; the TCRdb copy retains only in-frame clones and omits some. The sample has hundreds of thousands of clones, roughly 90% seen once. The sequence derives from a woman aged 45-59 years with active or convalescent COVID-19. The V gene is TRBV19, the J gene TRBJ1-5; 7 positions agree with TRBD1. Sequenced sample: peripheral blood. The CDR3 protein is CASSYHVRGGLNQPQHF. In DNA, the CDR3 is TGTGCCAGTAGTTATCACGTCCGAGGGGGCCTCAATCAGCCCCAGCATTTT.